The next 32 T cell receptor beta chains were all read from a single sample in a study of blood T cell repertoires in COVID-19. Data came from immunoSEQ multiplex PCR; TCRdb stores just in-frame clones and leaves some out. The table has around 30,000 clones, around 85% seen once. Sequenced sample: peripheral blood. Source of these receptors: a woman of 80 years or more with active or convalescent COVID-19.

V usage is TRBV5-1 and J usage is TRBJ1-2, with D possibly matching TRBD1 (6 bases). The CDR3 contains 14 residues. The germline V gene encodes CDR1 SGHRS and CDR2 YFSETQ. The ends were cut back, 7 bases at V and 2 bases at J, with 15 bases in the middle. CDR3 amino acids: CASLPGTGNYGYTF. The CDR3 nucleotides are TGCGCCAGCCTACCCGGAACAGGGAACTATGGCTACACCTTC. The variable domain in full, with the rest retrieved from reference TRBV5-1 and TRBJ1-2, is KAGVTQTPRYLIKTRGQQVTLSCSPISGHRSVSWYQQTPGQGLQFLFEYFSETQRNKGNFPGRFSGRQFSNSRSEMNVSTLELGDSALYLCASLPGTGNYGYTFGSGTRLTVV.

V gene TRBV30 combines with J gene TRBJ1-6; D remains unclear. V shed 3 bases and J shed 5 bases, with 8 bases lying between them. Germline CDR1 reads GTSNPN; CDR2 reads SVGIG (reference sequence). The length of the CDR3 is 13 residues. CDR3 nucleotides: TGTGCCTGGAGCGGTCAAGATAATTCACCCCTCCACTTT. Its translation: CAWSGQDNSPLHF.

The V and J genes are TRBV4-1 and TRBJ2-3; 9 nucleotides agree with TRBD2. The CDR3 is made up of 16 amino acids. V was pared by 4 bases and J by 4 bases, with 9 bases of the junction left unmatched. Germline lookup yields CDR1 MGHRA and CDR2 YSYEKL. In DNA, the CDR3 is TGCGCCAGCAGCCTACCTAGCGGGAACCCCCCAGATACGCAGTATTTT. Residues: CASSLPSGNPPDTQYF.

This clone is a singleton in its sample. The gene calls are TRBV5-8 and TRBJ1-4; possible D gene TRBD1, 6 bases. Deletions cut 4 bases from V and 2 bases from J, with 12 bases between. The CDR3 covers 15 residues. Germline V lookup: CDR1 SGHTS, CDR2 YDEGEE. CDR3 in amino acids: CASSLQGATNEKLFF. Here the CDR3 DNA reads TGTGCCAGCAGCCTACAGGGAGCGACTAATGAAAAACTGTTTTTT.

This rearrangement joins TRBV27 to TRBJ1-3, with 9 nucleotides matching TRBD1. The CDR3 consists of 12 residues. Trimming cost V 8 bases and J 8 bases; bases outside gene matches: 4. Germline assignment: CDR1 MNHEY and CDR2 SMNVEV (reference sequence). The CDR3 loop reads CASGQGRHTIYF. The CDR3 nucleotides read TGTGCCAGCGGACAGGGGCGGCACACCATATATTTT.

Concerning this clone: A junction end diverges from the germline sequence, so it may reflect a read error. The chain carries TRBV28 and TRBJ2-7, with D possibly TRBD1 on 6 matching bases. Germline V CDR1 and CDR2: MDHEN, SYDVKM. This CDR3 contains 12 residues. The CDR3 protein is CASSPGTMGADF. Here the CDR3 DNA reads TGTGCCAGCAGTCCAGGGACAATGGGCGCGGACTTC.

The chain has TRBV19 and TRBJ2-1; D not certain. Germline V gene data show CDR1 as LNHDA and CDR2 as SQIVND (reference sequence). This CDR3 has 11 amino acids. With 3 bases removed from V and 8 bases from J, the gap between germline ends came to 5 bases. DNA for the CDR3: TGTGCCAGTAGTATGTCGTATGAGCAGTTCTTC. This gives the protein CASSMSYEQFF.

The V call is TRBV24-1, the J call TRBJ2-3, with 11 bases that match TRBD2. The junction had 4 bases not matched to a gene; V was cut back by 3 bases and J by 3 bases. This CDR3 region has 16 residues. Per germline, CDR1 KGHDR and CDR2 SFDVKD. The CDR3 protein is CATSDTSGRKTDTQYF. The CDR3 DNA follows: TGTGCCACCAGTGATACTAGCGGGAGAAAGACAGATACGCAGTATTTT.

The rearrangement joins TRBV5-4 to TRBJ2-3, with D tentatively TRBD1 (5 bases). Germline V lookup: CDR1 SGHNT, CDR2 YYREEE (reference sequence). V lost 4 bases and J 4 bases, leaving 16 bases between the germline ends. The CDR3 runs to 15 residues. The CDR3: CASSPRPEGADTQYF. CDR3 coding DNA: TGTGCCAGCAGCCCTAGACCAGAAGGGGCAGATACGCAGTATTTT.

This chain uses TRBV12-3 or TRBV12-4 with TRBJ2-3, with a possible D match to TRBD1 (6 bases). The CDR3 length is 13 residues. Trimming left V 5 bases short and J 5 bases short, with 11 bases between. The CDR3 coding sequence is TGTGCCAGCAGTCTGGGGGCGGGAGATACGCAGTATTTT. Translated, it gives CASSLGAGDTQYF.

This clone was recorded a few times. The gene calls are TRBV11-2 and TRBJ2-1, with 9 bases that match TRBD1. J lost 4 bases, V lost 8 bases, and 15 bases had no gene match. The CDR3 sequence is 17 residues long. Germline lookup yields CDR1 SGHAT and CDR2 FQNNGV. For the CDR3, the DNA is TGTGCCAGCGACTTAACAGGGGGCTCTGGGGCGTACAATGAGCAGTTCTTC. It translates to CASDLTGGSGAYNEQFF.

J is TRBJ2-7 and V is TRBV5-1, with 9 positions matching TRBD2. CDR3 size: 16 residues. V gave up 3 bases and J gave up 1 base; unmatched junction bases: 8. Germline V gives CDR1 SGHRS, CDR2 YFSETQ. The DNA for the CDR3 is TGCGCCAGCAGCTCTAAGCGGGGGGACCCATCCTACGAGCAGTACTTC. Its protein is CASSSKRGDPSYEQYF.

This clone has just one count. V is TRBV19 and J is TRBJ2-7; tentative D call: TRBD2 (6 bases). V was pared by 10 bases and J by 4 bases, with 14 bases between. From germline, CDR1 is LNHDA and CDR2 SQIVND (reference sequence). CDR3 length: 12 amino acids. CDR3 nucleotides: TGTGCCACGGGGGACCGAGAGTACGAGCAGTACTTC. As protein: CATGDREYEQYF.

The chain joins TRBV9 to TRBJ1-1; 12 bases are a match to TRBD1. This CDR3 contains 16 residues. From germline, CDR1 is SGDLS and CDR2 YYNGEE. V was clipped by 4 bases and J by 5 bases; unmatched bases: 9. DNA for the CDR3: TGTGCCAGCAGCCCCGGGACAGGGGGCTATGAGACTGAAGCTTTCTTT. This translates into CASSPGTGGYETEAFF.

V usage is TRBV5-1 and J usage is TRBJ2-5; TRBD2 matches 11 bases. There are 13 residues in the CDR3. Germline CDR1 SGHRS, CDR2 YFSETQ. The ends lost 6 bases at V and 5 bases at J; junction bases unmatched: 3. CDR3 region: CASTLAGGETQYF. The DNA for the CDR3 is TGCGCCAGCACCTTAGCGGGGGGGGAGACCCAGTACTTC. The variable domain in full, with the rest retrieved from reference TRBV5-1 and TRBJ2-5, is KAGVTQTPRYLIKTRGQQVTLSCSPISGHRSVSWYQQTPGQGLQFLFEYFSETQRNKGNFPGRFSGRQFSNSRSEMNVSTLELGDSALYLCASTLAGGETQYFGPGTRLLVL.

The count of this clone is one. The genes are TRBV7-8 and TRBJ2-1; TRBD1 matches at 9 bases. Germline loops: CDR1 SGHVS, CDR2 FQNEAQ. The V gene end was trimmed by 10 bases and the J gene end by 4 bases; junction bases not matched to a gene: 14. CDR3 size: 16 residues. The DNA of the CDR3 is TGTGCCACCTCACTGCGCGGGGACAGGGCTTACAATGAGCAGTTCTTC. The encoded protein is CATSLRGDRAYNEQFF.

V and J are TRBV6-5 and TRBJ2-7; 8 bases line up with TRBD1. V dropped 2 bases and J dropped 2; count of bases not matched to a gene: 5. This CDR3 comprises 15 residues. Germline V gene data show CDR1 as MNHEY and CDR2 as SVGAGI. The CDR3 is CASSYLTGGTYEQYF. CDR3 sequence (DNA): TGTGCCAGCAGTTACCTTACAGGGGGGACCTACGAGCAGTACTTC.

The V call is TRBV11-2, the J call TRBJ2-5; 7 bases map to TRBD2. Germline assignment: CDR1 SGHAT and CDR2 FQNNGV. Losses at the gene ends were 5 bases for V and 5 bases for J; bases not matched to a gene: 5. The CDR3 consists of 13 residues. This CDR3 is CASSAAGRETQYF. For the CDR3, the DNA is TGTGCCAGCAGCGCAGCGGGAAGGGAGACCCAGTACTTC.

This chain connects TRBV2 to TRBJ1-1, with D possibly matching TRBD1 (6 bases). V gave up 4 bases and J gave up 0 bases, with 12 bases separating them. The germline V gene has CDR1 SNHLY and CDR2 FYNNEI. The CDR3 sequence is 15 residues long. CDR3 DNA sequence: TGTGCCAGCAGTGCTCGGGCAGGGGTGAACACTGAAGCTTTCTTT. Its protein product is CASSARAGVNTEAFF.

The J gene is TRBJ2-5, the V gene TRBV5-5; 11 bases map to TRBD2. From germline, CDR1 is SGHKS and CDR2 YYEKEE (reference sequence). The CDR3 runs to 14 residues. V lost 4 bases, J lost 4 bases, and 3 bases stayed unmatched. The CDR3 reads CASSLSGRAETQYF. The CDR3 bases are TGTGCCAGCAGCCTTAGCGGGAGGGCAGAGACCCAGTACTTC.

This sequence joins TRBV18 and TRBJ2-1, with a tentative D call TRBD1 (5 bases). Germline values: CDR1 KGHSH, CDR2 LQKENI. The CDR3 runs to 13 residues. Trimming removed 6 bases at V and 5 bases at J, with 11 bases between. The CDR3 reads CASSSQGDNEQFF. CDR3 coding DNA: TGTGCCAGCTCCTCCCAAGGGGACAATGAGCAGTTCTTC.

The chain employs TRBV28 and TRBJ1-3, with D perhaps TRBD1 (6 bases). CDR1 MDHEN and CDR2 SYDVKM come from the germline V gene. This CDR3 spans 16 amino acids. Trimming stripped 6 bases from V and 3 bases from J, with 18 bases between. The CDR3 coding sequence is TGTGCCAGCAGCCCCACGACCGGCAGGGGTGGAAACACCATATATTTT. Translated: CASSPTTGRGGNTIYF. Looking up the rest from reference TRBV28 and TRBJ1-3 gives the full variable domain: DVKVTQSSRYLVKRTGEKVFLECVQDMDHENMFWYRQDPGLGLRLIYFSYDVKMKEKGDIPEGYSVSREKKERFSLILESASTNQTSMYLCASSPTTGRGGNTIYFGEGSWLTVV.

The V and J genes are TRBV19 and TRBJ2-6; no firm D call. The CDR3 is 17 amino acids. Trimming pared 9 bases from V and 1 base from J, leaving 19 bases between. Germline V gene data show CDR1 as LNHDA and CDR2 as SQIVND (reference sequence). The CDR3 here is CASVRSSGHSGANVLTF. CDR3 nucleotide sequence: TGTGCCAGCGTAAGGAGCTCGGGTCATTCTGGGGCCAACGTCCTGACTTTC.

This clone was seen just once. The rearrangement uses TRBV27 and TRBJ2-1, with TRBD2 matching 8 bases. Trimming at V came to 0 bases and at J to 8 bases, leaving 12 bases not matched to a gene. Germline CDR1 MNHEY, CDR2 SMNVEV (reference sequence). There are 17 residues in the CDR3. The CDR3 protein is CASSLSDFGRGADEQFF. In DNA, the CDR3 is TGTGCCAGCAGTTTATCGGATTTCGGGAGGGGGGCCGATGAGCAGTTCTTC.

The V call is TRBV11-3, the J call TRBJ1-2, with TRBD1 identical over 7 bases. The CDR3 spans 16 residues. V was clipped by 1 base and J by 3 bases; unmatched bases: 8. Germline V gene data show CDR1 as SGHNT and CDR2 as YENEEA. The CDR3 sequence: CASSLGAGGIYYGYTF. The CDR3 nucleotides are TGTGCCAGCAGCTTAGGGGCAGGGGGAATTTACTATGGCTACACCTTC.

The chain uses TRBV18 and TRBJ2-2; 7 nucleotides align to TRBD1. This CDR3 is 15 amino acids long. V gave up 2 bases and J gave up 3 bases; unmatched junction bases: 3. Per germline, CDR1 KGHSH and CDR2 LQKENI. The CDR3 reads CASSPRQGDTGELFF. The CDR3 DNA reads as TGTGCCAGCTCACCAAGACAGGGAGACACCGGGGAGCTGTTTTTT.

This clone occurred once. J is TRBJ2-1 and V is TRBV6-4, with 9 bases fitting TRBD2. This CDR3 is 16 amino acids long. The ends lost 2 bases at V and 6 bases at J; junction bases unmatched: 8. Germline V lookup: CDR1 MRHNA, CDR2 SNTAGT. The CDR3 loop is CASSDVGAGGSNEQFF. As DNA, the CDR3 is TGTGCCAGCAGTGACGTTGGAGCGGGAGGCTCCAATGAGCAGTTCTTC.

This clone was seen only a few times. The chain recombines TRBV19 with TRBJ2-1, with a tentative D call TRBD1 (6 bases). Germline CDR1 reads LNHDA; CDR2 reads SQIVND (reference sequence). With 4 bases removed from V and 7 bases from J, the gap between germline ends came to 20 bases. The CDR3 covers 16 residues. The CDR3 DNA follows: TGTGCCAGTAGTAGAAAACAGGGAATTCCGGCGAATGAGCAGTTCTTC. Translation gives CASSRKQGIPANEQFF.

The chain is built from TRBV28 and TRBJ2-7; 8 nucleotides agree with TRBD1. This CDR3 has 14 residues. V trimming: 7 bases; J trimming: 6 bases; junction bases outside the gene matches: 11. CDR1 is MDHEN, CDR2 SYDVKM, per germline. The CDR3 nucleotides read TGTGCCAGCAAAACCCCAGGGGGCCGGGGCGAGCAGTACTTC. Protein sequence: CASKTPGGRGEQYF.

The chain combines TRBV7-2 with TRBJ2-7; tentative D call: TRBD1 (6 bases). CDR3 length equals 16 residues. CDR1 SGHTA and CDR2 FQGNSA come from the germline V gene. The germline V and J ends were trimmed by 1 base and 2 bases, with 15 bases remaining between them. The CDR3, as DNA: TGTGCCAGCAGCTTAGGAGGGACACTCCAGACCTACGAGCAGTACTTC. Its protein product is CASSLGGTLQTYEQYF. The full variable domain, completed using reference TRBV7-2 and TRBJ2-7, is GAGVSQSPSNKVTEKGKDVELRCDPISGHTALYWYRQSLGQGLEFLIYFQGNSAPDKSGLPSDRFSAERTGGSVSTLTIQRTQQEDSAVYLCASSLGGTLQTYEQYFGPGTRLTVT.

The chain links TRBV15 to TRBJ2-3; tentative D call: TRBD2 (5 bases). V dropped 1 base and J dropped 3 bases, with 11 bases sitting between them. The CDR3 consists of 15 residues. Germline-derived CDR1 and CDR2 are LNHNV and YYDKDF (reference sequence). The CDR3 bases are TGTGCCACCAGCAGAGTACTAGAAGAGACAGATACGCAGTATTTT. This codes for CATSRVLEETDTQYF.

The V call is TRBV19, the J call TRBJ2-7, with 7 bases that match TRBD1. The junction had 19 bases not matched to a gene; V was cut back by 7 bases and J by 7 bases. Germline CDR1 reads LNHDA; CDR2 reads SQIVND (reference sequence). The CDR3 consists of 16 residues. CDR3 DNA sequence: TGTGCCAGTACCACGAAGGGGGACAGTGGGCTTCGAGAGCAGTACTTC. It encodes CASTTKGDSGLREQYF.